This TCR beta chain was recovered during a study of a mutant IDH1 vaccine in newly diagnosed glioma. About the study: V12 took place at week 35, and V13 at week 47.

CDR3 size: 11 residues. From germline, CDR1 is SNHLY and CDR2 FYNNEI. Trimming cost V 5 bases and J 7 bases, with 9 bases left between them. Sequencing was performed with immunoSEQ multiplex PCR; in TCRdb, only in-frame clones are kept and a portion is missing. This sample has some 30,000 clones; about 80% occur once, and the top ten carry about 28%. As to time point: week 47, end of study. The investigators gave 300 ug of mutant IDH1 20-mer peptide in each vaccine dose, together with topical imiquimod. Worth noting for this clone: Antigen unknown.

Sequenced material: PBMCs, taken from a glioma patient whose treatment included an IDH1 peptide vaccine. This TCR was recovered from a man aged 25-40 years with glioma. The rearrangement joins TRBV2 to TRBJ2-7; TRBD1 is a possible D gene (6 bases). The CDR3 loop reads CASSQGREQYF. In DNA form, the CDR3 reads TGTGCCAGCAGTCAGGGGCGGGAGCAGTACTTC.